The source of this T cell receptor beta chain is a study of blood T cells in healthy people across ages. Findings and caveats of the study: Strong correlation linked observed beta diversity and percent naive T cells.

PBMCs numbering at least 7 million were isolated per sample. This clonotype was observed a handful of times. What it recognizes is unknown. Next came a second PCR, run for about 7 to 12 cycles, which used a sample-barcoded 5' primer along with a J-beta primer mix. A tag from a template-switch adaptor with 12 random nucleotides marked each cDNA molecule. TCRdb reanalysed the 5' RACE reads using MiXCR and keeps one entry per CDR3 protein. The table has about 1.5 million distinct CDR3 sequences, under 55% seen once; the top ten hold roughly 3.7%. The sequence came from a young woman in good health. Sequencing was done on a sample of blood.

In nucleotides, the CDR3 is TGCGCCAGCAGCCAAGATGTCGGAGAGGGACCGTACGAGCAGTACTTC. Its protein product is CASSQDVGEGPYEQYF. This sequence joins TRBV4-3 and TRBJ2-7; D could derive from TRBD1 or TRBD2 (5 bases each). Per germline, CDR1 LGHNA and CDR2 YSLEER. The CDR3 covers 16 residues. V shed 0 bases and J shed 4 bases, with 16 bases lying between them.